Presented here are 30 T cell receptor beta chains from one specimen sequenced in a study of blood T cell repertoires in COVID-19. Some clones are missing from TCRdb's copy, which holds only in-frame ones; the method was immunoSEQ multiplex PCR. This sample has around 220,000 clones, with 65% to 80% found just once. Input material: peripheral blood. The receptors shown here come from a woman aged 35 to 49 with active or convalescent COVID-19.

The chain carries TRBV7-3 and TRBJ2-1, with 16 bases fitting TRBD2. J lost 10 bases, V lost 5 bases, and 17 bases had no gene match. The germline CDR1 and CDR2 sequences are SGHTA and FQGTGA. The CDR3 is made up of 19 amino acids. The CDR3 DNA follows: TGTGCCAGCAGCGCCCCCGGGACTAGCGGGGGGGCCCCCTACGGGGAGCAGTTCTTC. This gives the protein CASSAPGTSGGAPYGEQFF.

Here the CDR3 DNA reads TGTGCTAGTGGTAAATCGGAAGGAGGAGGCTACACCTTC. Translating it yields CASGKSEGGGYTF. The V call is TRBV12-5, the J call TRBJ1-2; D is uncertain. This CDR3 has 13 amino acids. Per the germline V gene, CDR1 is LGHNT and CDR2 is FRNRAP. Between the trimmed V and J ends, which lost 5 bases and 8 bases, there was a span of 15 bases.

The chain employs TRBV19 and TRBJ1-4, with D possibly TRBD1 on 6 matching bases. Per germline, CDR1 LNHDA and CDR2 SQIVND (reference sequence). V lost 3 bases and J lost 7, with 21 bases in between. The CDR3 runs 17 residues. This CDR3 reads CASSIFTDSPQTEKLFF. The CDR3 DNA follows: TGTGCCAGTAGTATCTTCACGGACAGCCCACAGACTGAAAAACTGTTTTTT.

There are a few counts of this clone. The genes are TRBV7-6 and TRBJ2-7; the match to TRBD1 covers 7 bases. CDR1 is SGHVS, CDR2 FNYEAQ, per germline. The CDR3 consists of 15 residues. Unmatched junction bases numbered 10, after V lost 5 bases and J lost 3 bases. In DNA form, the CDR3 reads TGTGCCAGCAGCAAGCCTCCCGGGACAGTCTACGAGCAGTACGTC. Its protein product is CASSKPPGTVYEQYV.

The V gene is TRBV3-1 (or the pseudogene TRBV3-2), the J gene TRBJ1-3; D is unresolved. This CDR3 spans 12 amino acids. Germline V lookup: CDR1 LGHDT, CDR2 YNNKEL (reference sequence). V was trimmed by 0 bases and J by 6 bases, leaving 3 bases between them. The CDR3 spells CASSQDKNTIYF. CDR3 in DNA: TGTGCCAGCAGCCAAGATAAAAACACCATATATTTT.

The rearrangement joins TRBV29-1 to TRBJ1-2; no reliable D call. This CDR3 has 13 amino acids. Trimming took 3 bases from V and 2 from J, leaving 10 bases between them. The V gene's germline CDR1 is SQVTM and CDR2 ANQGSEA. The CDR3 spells CSVELAGNYGYTF. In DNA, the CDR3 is TGCAGCGTTGAGTTGGCAGGAAACTATGGCTACACCTTC.

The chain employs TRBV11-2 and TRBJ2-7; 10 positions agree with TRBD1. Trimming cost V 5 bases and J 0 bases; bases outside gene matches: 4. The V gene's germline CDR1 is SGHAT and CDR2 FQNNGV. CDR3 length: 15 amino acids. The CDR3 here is CASSNRDRGSYEQYF. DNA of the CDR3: TGTGCCAGCAGCAACCGGGACAGGGGCTCCTACGAGCAGTACTTC. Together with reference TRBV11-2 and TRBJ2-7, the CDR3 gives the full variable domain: EAGVAQSPRYKIIEKRQSVAFWCNPISGHATLYWYQQILGQGPKLLIQFQNNGVVDDSQLPKDRFSAERLKGVDSTLKIQPAKLEDSAVYLCASSNRDRGSYEQYFGPGTRLTVT.

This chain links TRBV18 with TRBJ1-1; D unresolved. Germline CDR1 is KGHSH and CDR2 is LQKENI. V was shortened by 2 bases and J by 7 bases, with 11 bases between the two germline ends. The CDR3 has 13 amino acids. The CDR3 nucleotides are TGTGCCAGCTCACCATCCACCGGCGGTGAAGCTTTCTTT. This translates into CASSPSTGGEAFF.

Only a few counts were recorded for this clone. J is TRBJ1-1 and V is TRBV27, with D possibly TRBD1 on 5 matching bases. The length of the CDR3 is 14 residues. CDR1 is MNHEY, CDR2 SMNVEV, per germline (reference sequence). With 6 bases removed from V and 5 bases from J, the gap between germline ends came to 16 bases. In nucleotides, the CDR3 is TGTGCCAGCAGCCTCCGGACTCGGGGGACTGAAGCTTTCTTT. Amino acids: CASSLRTRGTEAFF.

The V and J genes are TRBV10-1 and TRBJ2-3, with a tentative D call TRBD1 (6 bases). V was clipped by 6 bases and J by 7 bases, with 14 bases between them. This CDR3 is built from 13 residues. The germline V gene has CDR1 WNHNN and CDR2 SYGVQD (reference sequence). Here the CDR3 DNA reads TGCGCCAGCAGGGGGACACTGAACTATACGCAGTATTTT. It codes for CASRGTLNYTQYF.

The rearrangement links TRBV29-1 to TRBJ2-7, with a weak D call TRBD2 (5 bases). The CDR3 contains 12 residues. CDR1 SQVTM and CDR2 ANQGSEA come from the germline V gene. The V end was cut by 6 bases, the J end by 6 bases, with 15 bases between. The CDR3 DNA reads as TGCAGCGTGGGCCTTGCGGCGGGCGAGCAGTACGTC. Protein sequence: CSVGLAAGEQYV.

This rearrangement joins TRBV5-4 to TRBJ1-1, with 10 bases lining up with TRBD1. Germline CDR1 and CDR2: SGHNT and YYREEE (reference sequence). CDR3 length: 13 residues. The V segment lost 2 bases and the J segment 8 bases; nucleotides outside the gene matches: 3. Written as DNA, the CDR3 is TGTGCCAGCAGCTTACCGGGACAGGGGGAAGCTTTCTTT. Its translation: CASSLPGQGEAFF.

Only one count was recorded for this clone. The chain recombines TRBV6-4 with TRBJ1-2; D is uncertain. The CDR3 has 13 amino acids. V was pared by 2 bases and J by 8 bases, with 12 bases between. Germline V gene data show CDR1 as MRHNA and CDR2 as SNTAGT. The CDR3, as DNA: TGTGCCAGCAGTGACGGAGGGTACCGGGGCTACACCTTC. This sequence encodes CASSDGGYRGYTF.

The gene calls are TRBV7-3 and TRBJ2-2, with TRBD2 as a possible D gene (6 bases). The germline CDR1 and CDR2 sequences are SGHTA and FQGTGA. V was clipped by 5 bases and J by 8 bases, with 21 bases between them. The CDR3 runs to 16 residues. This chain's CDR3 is CASSIRDLRLGGELFF. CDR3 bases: TGTGCCAGCAGCATCCGGGACTTGCGGTTGGGTGGGGAGCTGTTTTTT.

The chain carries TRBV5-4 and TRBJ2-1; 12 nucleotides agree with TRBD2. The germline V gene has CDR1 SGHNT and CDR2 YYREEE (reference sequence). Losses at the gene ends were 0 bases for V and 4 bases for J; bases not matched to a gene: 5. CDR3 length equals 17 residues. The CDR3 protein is CASSLAGLAGRYNEQFF. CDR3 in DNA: TGTGCCAGCAGCTTGGCTGGACTAGCGGGGAGGTACAATGAGCAGTTCTTC.

CDR3 region: CASSTGPAREQFF. The CDR3 region has the DNA TGTGCCAGCAGCACAGGACCGGCCCGTGAGCAGTTCTTC. The chain couples TRBV7-3 to TRBJ2-1, with TRBD1 as a possible D gene (5 bases). Germline assignment: CDR1 SGHTA and CDR2 FQGTGA. This CDR3 spans 13 amino acids. The V end lost 5 bases, the J end lost 9 bases, and 14 bases lay between the germline ends.

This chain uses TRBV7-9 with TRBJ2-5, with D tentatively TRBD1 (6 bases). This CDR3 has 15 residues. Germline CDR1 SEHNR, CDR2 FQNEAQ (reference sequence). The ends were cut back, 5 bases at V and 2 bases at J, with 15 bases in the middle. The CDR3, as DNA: TGTGCCAGCAGCGCCTCAGGGGCCCCTCAAGAGACCCAGTACTTC. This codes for CASSASGAPQETQYF. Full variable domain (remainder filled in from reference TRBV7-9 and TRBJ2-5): DTGVSQNPRHKITKRGQNVTFRCDPISEHNRLYWYRQTLGQGPEFLTYFQNEAQLEKSRLLSDRFSAERPKGSFSTLEIQRTEQGDSAMYLCASSASGAPQETQYFGPGTRLLVL.

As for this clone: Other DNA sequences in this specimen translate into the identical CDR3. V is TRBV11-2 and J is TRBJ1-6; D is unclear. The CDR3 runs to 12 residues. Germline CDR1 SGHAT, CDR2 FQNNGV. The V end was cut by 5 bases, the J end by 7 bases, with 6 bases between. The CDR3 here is CASSLRNSPLHF. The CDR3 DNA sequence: TGTGCCAGCAGCCTCAGAAATTCACCCCTCCACTTT. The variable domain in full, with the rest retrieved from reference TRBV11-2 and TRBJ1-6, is EAGVAQSPRYKIIEKRQSVAFWCNPISGHATLYWYQQILGQGPKLLIQFQNNGVVDDSQLPKDRFSAERLKGVDSTLKIQPAKLEDSAVYLCASSLRNSPLHFGNGTRLTVT.

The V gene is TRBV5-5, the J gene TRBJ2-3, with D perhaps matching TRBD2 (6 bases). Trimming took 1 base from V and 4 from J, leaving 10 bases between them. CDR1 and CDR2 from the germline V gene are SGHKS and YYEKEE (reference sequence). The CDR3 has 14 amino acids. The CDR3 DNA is TGTGCCAGCAGCTTGTGGCGGGGCCCAGATACGCAGTATTTT. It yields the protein CASSLWRGPDTQYF.

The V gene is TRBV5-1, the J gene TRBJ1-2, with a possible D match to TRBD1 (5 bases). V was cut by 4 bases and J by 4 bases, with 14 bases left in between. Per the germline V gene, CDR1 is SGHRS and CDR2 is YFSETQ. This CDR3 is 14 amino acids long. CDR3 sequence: CASSPQEGSYGYTF. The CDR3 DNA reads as TGCGCCAGCAGCCCCCAGGAGGGGAGCTATGGCTACACCTTC.

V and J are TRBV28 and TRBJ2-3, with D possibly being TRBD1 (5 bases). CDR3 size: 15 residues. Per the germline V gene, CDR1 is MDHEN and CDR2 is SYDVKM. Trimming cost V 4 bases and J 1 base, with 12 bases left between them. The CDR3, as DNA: TGTGCCAGCAGTTCAGGGATTAAGGGCACAGATACGCAGTATTTT. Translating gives CASSSGIKGTDTQYF.

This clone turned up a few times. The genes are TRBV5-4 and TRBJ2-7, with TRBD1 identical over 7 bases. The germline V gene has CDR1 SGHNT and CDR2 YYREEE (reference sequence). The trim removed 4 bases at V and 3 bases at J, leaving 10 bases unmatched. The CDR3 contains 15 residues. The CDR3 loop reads CASSPGQSTHYEQYV. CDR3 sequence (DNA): TGTGCCAGCAGCCCGGGACAGAGCACCCACTACGAGCAGTACGTC.

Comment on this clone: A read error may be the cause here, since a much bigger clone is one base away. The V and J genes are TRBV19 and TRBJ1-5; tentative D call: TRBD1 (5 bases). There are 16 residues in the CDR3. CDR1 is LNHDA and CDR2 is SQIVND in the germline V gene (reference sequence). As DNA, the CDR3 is TGTACCAGTAGTATATACGGGGGAAGTAGCAATCAGCCCCAGCATTTT. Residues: CTSSIYGGSSNQPQHF.

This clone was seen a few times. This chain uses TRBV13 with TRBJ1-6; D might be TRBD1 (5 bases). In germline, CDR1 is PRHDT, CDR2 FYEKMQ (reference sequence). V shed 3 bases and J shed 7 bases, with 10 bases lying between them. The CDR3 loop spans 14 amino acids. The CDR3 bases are TGTGCCAGCAGCTTCCTGCAGGGAAATTCACCCCTCCACTTT. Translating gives CASSFLQGNSPLHF.

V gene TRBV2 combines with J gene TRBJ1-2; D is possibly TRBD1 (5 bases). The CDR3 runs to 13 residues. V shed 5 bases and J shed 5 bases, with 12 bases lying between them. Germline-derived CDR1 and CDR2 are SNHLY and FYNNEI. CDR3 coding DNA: TGTGCCAGCAGTTCGCAGGGTGGGTATGGCTACACCTTC. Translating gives CASSSQGGYGYTF.

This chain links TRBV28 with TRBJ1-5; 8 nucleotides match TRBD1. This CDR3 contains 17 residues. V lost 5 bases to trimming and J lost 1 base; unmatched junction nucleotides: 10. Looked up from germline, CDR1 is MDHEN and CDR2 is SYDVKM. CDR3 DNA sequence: TGTGCCAGCAGTACCCCGACAGGGGCCGGGAGCAATCAGCCCCAGCATTTT. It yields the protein CASSTPTGAGSNQPQHF.

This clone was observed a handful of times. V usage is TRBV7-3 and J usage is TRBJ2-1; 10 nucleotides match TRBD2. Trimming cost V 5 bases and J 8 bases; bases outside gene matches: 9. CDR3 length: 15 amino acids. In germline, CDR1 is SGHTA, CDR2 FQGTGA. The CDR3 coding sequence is TGTGCCAGCAGCCACACCGGGACTAGCGTAGATGAGCAGTTCTTC. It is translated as CASSHTGTSVDEQFF. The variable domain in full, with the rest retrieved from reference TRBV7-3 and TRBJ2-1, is GAGVSQTPSNKVTEKGKYVELRCDPISGHTALYWYRQSLGQGPEFLIYFQGTGAADDSGLPNDRFFAVRPEGSVSTLKIQRTERGDSAVYLCASSHTGTSVDEQFFGPGTRLTVL.

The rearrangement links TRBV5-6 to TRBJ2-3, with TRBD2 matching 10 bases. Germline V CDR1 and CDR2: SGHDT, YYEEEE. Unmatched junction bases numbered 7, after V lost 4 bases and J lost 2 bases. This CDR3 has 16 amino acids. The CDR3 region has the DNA TGTGCCAGCAGCATGAGCGGGGGGGCCCCCACAGATACGCAGTATTTT. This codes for CASSMSGGAPTDTQYF.

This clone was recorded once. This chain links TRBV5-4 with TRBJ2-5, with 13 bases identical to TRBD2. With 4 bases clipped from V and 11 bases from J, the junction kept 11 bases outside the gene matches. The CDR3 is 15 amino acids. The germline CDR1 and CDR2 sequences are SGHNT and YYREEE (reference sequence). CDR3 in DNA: TGTGCCAGCAGCGTGACTAGCGGGGGGCCTTCAGCGCAGTACTTC. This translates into CASSVTSGGPSAQYF.

In DNA, the CDR3 is TGCGCCAGCAGCCGGGGACTAGCTAGAGAGACCCAGTACTTC. Translated: CASSRGLARETQYF. The chain joins TRBV4-1 to TRBJ2-5, with 9 bases aligning to TRBD2. V was pared by 4 bases and J by 4 bases, with 4 bases of the junction left unmatched. The CDR3 sequence is 14 residues long. Germline CDR1 is MGHRA and CDR2 is YSYEKL.